Shown below are 27 T cell receptor beta chains from a single sample sequenced in a study of T cells in Graves' hyperthyroidism and ophthalmopathy (dated by TCRdb to about 2019). Library preparation was by multiplex PCR. Sequencing used an Illumina HiSeq 2000. Amplification of TCR beta CDR3 regions was carried out from RNA transcripts. A first-round RT-PCR of the TCR CDR3 used the HTBI primer set with the Qiagen OneStep RT-PCR kit. The public reads were reprocessed in TCRdb via fastp at Q25 and MiXCR, keeping in-frame beta chains. Identical CDR3 proteins give one entry, which carries the most common genes and DNA. This sample comprises about 260,000 distinct CDR3 sequences, around 15% of them detected only once. In total, the top ten clones hold about 29% of the sample. The sequenced material came from blood. The source is a woman aged 18-29 years with Graves' ophthalmopathy.

The rearrangement joins TRBV28 to TRBJ2-7, with 15 bases fitting TRBD2. Germline CDR1 is MDHEN and CDR2 is SYDVKM. The CDR3 extends over 19 amino acids. The trim removed 7 bases at V and 4 bases at J, leaving 17 bases unmatched. CDR3 in DNA: TGTGCCAGCAACCCAACGGTGAGGACTAGCGGGGGGGCCGGGTACGAGCAGTACTTC. It is translated as CASNPTVRTSGGAGYEQYF.

The sample holds many counts of this clonotype. The V call is TRBV19, the J call TRBJ1-5, with D unresolved. The V gene's germline CDR1 is LNHDA and CDR2 SQIVND (reference sequence). Trimming took 9 bases from V and 0 from J, leaving 15 bases between them. The CDR3 is 15 residues long. CDR3 residues: CASRVGGYSNQPQHF. CDR3 nucleotide sequence: TGTGCCAGCCGGGTCGGTGGGTATAGCAATCAGCCCCAGCATTTT. The variable domain in full, with the rest retrieved from reference TRBV19 and TRBJ1-5, is DGGITQSPKYLFRKEGQNVTLSCEQNLNHDAMYWYRQDPGQGLRLIYYSQIVNDFQKGDIAEGYSVSREKKESFPLTVTSAQKNPTAFYLCASRVGGYSNQPQHFGDGTRLSIL.

This clonotype was detected many times. The chain carries TRBV11-2 and TRBJ2-1, with 10 bases that match TRBD2. The germline gives CDR1 SGHAT, CDR2 FQNNGV. The CDR3 has 21 amino acids. The J segment lost 0 bases and the V segment lost 1 base, leaving 15 bases of the junction unmatched. This CDR3 reads CASSLVTGGSGGYSSYNEQFF. Here the CDR3 DNA reads TGTGCCAGCAGCTTAGTCACAGGGGGTAGCGGGGGGTACAGCTCCTACAATGAGCAGTTCTTC.

The chain joins TRBV15 to TRBJ1-2; D gene uncertain. The CDR3 spans 12 residues. Trimming removed 2 bases from V and 7 bases from J, with 8 bases in between. Germline V gene sequence: CDR1 LNHNV, CDR2 YYDKDF (reference sequence). The CDR3 sequence: CATSRRRGGYTF. CDR3 bases: TGTGCCACCAGCAGAAGGCGGGGTGGCTACACCTTC.

This clonotype was observed many times. V usage is TRBV28 and J usage is TRBJ1-1; D remains unclear. V dropped 7 bases and J dropped 1 base, with 13 bases sitting between them. CDR3 length: 14 residues. CDR1 MDHEN and CDR2 SYDVKM come from the germline V gene. The CDR3 reads CASTPLWGNTEAFF. CDR3 coding DNA: TGTGCCAGCACCCCTTTGTGGGGGAACACTGAAGCTTTCTTT.

This clonotype was detected many times. The chain links TRBV20-1 to TRBJ2-3; 7 bases fit TRBD2. Germline V lookup: CDR1 DFQATT, CDR2 SNEGSKA (reference sequence). V was pared by 6 bases and J by 5 bases, with 11 bases of the junction left unmatched. This CDR3 region has 14 residues. CDR3 DNA sequence: TGCAGTGCGAAGGAGGGAGGGCCGGGAGATACGCAGTATTTT. It yields the protein CSAKEGGPGDTQYF.

This clonotype has ten or more counts. The gene calls are TRBV20-1 and TRBJ2-5; 9 bases fit TRBD1. Losses at the gene ends were 3 bases for V and 0 bases for J; bases not matched to a gene: 14. Looked up from germline, CDR1 is DFQATT and CDR2 is SNEGSKA (reference sequence). The CDR3 spans 18 residues. CDR3 residues: CSASLPRTGATHQETQYF. CDR3 in DNA: TGCAGTGCTAGTCTTCCTAGGACAGGGGCGACCCACCAAGAGACCCAGTACTTC.

This clonotype came up many times. The chain carries TRBV11-2 and TRBJ1-1; a weak D match, TRBD1 (5 bases). CDR1 and CDR2 from the germline V gene are SGHAT and FQNNGV. The V gene lost 1 base and the J gene lost 4 bases, with 16 bases spanning the gap. CDR3 length equals 16 residues. In DNA form, the CDR3 reads TGTGCCAGCAGCTTAGTGAGTACCGGGGGTGCCACTGAAGCTTTCTTT. As protein: CASSLVSTGGATEAFF.

As regards this clonotype: A much larger clone differs from this one at a single base, so this may be a read error. This chain uses TRBV4-2 with TRBJ2-2; 9 bases match TRBD2. Germline CDR1 reads LGHNA; CDR2 reads YNFKEQ. Trimming cost V 7 bases and J 4 bases; bases outside gene matches: 7. The CDR3 runs 15 residues. The CDR3 sequence: CASMIGRGGTGELFF. The CDR3 DNA follows: TGTGCCAGCATGATCGGGCGGGGGGGCACCGGGGAGCTGTTTTTT.

Only one count was recorded for this clonotype. A much bigger clone sits one base away, suggesting this may be a read error. This chain uses TRBV28 with TRBJ1-4, with no clear D. The CDR3 totals 14 residues. Per germline, CDR1 MDHEN and CDR2 SYDVKM. The germline V and J ends were trimmed by 4 bases and 4 bases, with 10 bases remaining between them. The CDR3 here is CASSSEPVNEKLFF. The CDR3 bases are TGTGCCAGCAGTTCCGAGCCCGTTAATGAAAAACTGTTTTTT. The complete variable domain, with remaining parts taken from reference TRBV28 and TRBJ1-4, reads DVKVTQSSRYLVKRTGEKVFLECVQDMDHENMFWYRQDPGLGLRLIYFSYDVKMKEKGDIPEGYSVSREKKERFSLILESASTNQTSMYLCASSSEPVNEKLFFGSGTQLSVL.

This clonotype was found many times. V and J are TRBV28 and TRBJ2-7; no definite D call. The ends were cut back, 2 bases at V and 2 bases at J, with 10 bases in the middle. Germline V lookup: CDR1 MDHEN, CDR2 SYDVKM. This CDR3 is 14 amino acids long. As DNA, the CDR3 is TGTGCCAGCAGTTTAAGGTGGAACCCCTACGAGCAGTACTTC. This gives the protein CASSLRWNPYEQYF.

The table lists this clonotype with many counts. This sequence joins TRBV7-9 and TRBJ2-5; 7 positions match TRBD1. J was trimmed by 0 bases and V by 5 bases; bases with no gene match: 12. Germline V gene sequence: CDR1 SEHNR, CDR2 FQNEAQ (reference sequence). CDR3 length equals 17 residues. The CDR3 spells CASSRDLSGQYQETQYF. The DNA of the CDR3 is TGTGCCAGCAGCCGGGATCTTTCGGGACAGTACCAAGAGACCCAGTACTTC.

This clonotype was counted at least ten times. J is TRBJ1-1 and V is TRBV27; D remains ambiguous. Germline V gene data show CDR1 as MNHEY and CDR2 as SMNVEV (reference sequence). V was clipped by 4 bases and J by 5 bases, with 11 bases between them. This CDR3 has 13 amino acids. CDR3 residues: CASSYLKSTEAFF. For the CDR3, the DNA is TGTGCCAGCAGTTATCTGAAGAGTACTGAAGCTTTCTTT.

This clonotype was seen ten or more times. The chain joins TRBV28 to TRBJ2-5; 12 nucleotides line up with TRBD1. The CDR3 has 16 residues. Per germline, CDR1 MDHEN and CDR2 SYDVKM. The junction had 8 bases not matched to a gene; V was cut back by 6 bases and J by 3 bases. The CDR3 DNA reads as TGTGCCAGCAGCCCAGGGACAGGGGGCGGGGAAGAGACCCAGTACTTC. Its protein is CASSPGTGGGEETQYF.

This clonotype occurred many times. The chain links TRBV7-9 to TRBJ2-5; D gene ambiguous. In germline, CDR1 is SEHNR, CDR2 FQNEAQ (reference sequence). The V and J ends lost 1 base and 2 bases respectively, with 8 bases between them. This CDR3 contains 14 residues. CDR3 nucleotide sequence: TGTGCCAGCAGCTTAGTGACAAGGCAAGAGACCCAGTACTTC. Its protein is CASSLVTRQETQYF.

This clonotype was found many times. The gene calls are TRBV20-1 and TRBJ1-5, with no clear D. V was cut by 1 base and J by 7 bases, with 14 bases left in between. In germline, CDR1 is DFQATT, CDR2 SNEGSKA (reference sequence). CDR3 size: 14 residues. CDR3 DNA: TGCAGTGCTAGAGCCGGCCGAGTAGGACAGCCCCAGCATTTT. It translates to CSARAGRVGQPQHF.

The chain combines TRBV5-4 with TRBJ2-7; TRBD2 matches 12 bases. J lost 5 bases, V lost 3 bases, and 21 bases had no gene match. The CDR3 totals 20 residues. The germline V gene has CDR1 SGHNT and CDR2 YYREEE (reference sequence). The CDR3 DNA reads as TGTGCCAGCAGCTCGGGACAGGGTATCCTAGCGGGAGGGATAACCGACGAGCAGTACTTC. Translating it yields CASSSGQGILAGGITDEQYF.

This clonotype has at least ten counts. The rearrangement uses TRBV11-2 and TRBJ1-1; 9 positions match TRBD1. After removal of 5 bases from V and 5 bases from J, the junction contained 6 bases not matched to a gene. CDR1 is SGHAT, CDR2 FQNNGV, per germline. This CDR3 is 14 amino acids long. CDR3 coding DNA: TGTGCCAGCAGCCTCGGACAGGGGAGAACTGAAGCTTTCTTT. It yields the protein CASSLGQGRTEAFF.

This clonotype was counted between two and nine times. The CDR3, as DNA: TGTGCCAGCTCTCAGGGGCTACCTACCTACGAGCAGTACTTC. Translating gives CASSQGLPTYEQYF. The chain carries TRBV9 and TRBJ2-7, with D perhaps TRBD1 (6 bases). V lost 7 bases and J lost 2, with 16 bases in between. Germline V CDR1 and CDR2: SGDLS, YYNGEE. This CDR3 is 14 amino acids long.

The table lists this clonotype with many counts. The V call is TRBV12-3 or TRBV12-4, the J call TRBJ2-5; the D call may be TRBD1 or TRBD2 (5 bases each). This CDR3 comprises 13 residues. The ends were cut back, 7 bases at V and 5 bases at J, with 14 bases in the middle. The CDR3 region is CASNTGWGETQYF. In DNA, the CDR3 is TGTGCCAGCAACACGGGGTGGGGGGAGACCCAGTACTTC.

This clonotype has a count of ten or more. This rearrangement joins TRBV19 to TRBJ2-1; TRBD2 aligns across 9 bases. Trimming took 10 bases from V and 5 from J; bases not matched to a gene: 18. This CDR3 contains 17 residues. The germline CDR1 and CDR2 sequences are LNHDA and SQIVND (reference sequence). The chain's CDR3 is CATKGPAGTSTDNEQFF. Here the CDR3 DNA reads TGTGCCACCAAGGGTCCTGCCGGGACTAGCACCGACAATGAGCAGTTCTTC. Drawing the rest from reference TRBV19 and TRBJ2-1, the complete variable domain is DGGITQSPKYLFRKEGQNVTLSCEQNLNHDAMYWYRQDPGQGLRLIYYSQIVNDFQKGDIAEGYSVSREKKESFPLTVTSAQKNPTAFYLCATKGPAGTSTDNEQFFGPGTRLTVL.

This clonotype was detected ten times or more. The V gene is TRBV6-1, the J gene TRBJ1-2; D unresolved. V lost 5 bases and J lost 8, with 18 bases in between. The CDR3 length is 14 residues. Germline V gives CDR1 MNHNS, CDR2 SASEGT. The CDR3 DNA sequence: TGTGCCAGCAGTAAACCCAATCCCGTGGACGGCTACACCTTC. It translates to CASSKPNPVDGYTF.

This clonotype came up many times. The chain has TRBV27 and TRBJ1-1; D gene unclear. Trimming removed 5 bases at V and 4 bases at J, with 11 bases between. The CDR3 has 13 amino acids. Germline CDR1 reads MNHEY; CDR2 reads SMNVEV (reference sequence). Here the CDR3 DNA reads TGTGCCAGCAGTCCCGGTTTGGCCACTGAAGCTTTCTTT. Translating it yields CASSPGLATEAFF.

This clonotype was recorded at least ten times. The chain is built from TRBV10-2 and TRBJ2-2, with unresolved D. The germline V gene has CDR1 WSHSY and CDR2 SAAADI. V lost 6 bases, J lost 7 bases, and 15 bases lay in between. The CDR3 spans 14 residues. The CDR3 sequence: CASRMGSGSGELFF. As DNA, the CDR3 is TGCGCCAGCAGGATGGGGTCGGGCAGCGGGGAGCTGTTTTTT.

This clonotype was detected many times. The chain has TRBV28 and TRBJ2-1, with D maybe TRBD2 (6 bases). V lost 2 bases, J lost 0 bases, and 20 bases lay in between. The CDR3 is made up of 19 amino acids. The V gene's germline CDR1 is MDHEN and CDR2 SYDVKM. In DNA, the CDR3 is TGTGCCAGCAGTTTACCAACTATCGGGAGCCTCCACTCCTACAATGAGCAGTTCTTC. It specifies CASSLPTIGSLHSYNEQFF.

This clonotype was picked up many times. This chain uses TRBV27 with TRBJ2-5; 7 positions match TRBD1. V was pared by 7 bases and J by 2 bases, with 16 bases of the junction left unmatched. This CDR3 is built from 17 residues. Looked up from germline, CDR1 is MNHEY and CDR2 is SMNVEV (reference sequence). The CDR3 nucleotides are TGTGCCAGCAACAGCAGGGGGTGGACACCCCATCAAGAGACCCAGTACTTC. This translates into CASNSRGWTPHQETQYF.

This clonotype was seen many times. The chain recombines TRBV28 with TRBJ2-1; 7 bases line up with TRBD1. The CDR3 is 14 amino acids. V lost 8 bases, J lost 4 bases, and 8 bases stayed unmatched. Germline CDR1 and CDR2: MDHEN and SYDVKM. CDR3 residues: CASLGGGSYNEQFF. CDR3 DNA sequence: TGTGCCAGCTTAGGGGGCGGAAGTTACAATGAGCAGTTCTTC. The full variable domain, with the rest looked up from reference TRBV28 and TRBJ2-1, is DVKVTQSSRYLVKRTGEKVFLECVQDMDHENMFWYRQDPGLGLRLIYFSYDVKMKEKGDIPEGYSVSREKKERFSLILESASTNQTSMYLCASLGGGSYNEQFFGPGTRLTVL.